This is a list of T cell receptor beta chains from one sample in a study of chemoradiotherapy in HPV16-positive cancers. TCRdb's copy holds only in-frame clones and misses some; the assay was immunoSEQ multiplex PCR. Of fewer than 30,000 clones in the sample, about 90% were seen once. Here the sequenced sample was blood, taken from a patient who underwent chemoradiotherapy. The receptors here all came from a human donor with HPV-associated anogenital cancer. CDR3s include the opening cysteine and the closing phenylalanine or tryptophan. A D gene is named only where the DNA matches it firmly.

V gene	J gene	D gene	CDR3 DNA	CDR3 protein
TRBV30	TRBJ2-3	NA	TGTGCCTGGAGTTACGGGGAAGCGGAAGATACGCAGTATTTT	CAWSYGEAEDTQYF
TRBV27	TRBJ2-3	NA	TGTGCCAGCAGTTTATTGGGGCACACAGATACGCAGTATTTT	CASSLLGHTDTQYF
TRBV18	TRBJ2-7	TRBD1	TGTGCCAGCTCACTAGGGACAGGGACCTACGAGCAGTACTTC	CASSLGTGTYEQYF
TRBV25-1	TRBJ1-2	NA	TGTGCCAGCAGTGAACGAGGGTATGGCTACACCTTC	CASSERGYGYTF
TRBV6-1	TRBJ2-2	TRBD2	TGTGCCAGCAGTCCTAGCGGGAGGAGGTTGGGGGAGCTGTTTTTT	CASSPSGRRLGELFF
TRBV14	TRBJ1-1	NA	TGTGCCAGCAGCCAGAACACTGAAGCTTTCTTT	CASSQNTEAFF
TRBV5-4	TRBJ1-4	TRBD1	TGTGCCAGCAGCGCCTACCGATCAGGGGGGGCTAATGAAAAACTGTTTTTT	CASSAYRSGGANEKLFF
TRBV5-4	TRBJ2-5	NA	TGTGCCAGCAGCTCCGGGACCGAACCTCTACAAGAGACCCAGTACTTC	CASSSGTEPLQETQYF
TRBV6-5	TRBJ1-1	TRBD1	TGTGCCAGCAGTTTTGCACGAGGGACAGTGAACACTGAAGCTTTCTTT	CASSFARGTVNTEAFF
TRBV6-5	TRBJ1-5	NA	TGTGCCAGCAGCCTGGGTTTCGGCAATCAGCCCCAGCATTTT	CASSLGFGNQPQHF
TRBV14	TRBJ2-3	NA	TGTGCCAGCAGCCAAGATAAGGGGTACACAGATACGCAGTATTTT	CASSQDKGYTDTQYF
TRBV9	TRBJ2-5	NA	TGTGCCAGCAGCGTTAGACCAGACAAAGAGACCCAGTACTTC	CASSVRPDKETQYF
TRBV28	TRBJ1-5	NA	TGTGCCAGCAGTTTTCGAGCGGTTTATAGCAATCAGCCCCAGCATTTT	CASSFRAVYSNQPQHF
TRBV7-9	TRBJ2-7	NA	TGTGCCAGCAGCTTAAGTGACGGTTTACGAGGGCAGTACTTC	CASSLSDGLRGQYF